The present TCR beta chain was sequenced within a study of T cells in pancreatic ductal adenocarcinoma. Regarding the study as a whole: Mean clonality was around 0.1 in tumors and roughly 0.067 in blood, not significantly different. Tumor-versus-blood clonality comparisons may be biased toward lower tumor diversity. This surgical cohort overrepresents the minority presenting with early-stage disease.

The germline CDR1 and CDR2 sequences are SNHLY and FYNNEI. CDR3 length: 15 residues. V shed 4 bases and J 5 bases; nucleotides not matched to a gene: 6. On this clone: The target antigen is unknown.

The assay was immunoSEQ multiplex PCR, and TCRdb's table has in-frame clones only and misses some. The data contain over 85,000 clones, roughly 95% of them singletons. Surgery without prior neoadjuvant therapy was the treatment of the selected pancreatic ductal adenocarcinoma patients. The specimen was PBMCs. The J gene is TRBJ2-3, the V gene TRBV2, with 10 bases that match TRBD2. The origin of this receptor is a human donor with pancreatic ductal adenocarcinoma. This chain's CDR3 is CASSGTSGSGDTQYF. In DNA form, the CDR3 reads TGTGCCAGCAGTGGGACTAGCGGTAGTGGAGATACGCAGTATTTT.